What follows describes a single T cell receptor beta chain. The source of the sample is a study of blood T cell repertoires in COVID-19. At the level of the study: Some COVID-19 samples were acute and others convalescent; all came from the United States, Italy and Spain. From T cells, B-cell-depleted T cells, or PBMCs came the material, which was cDNA or gDNA.

The junction had 3 bases not matched to a gene; V was cut back by 0 bases and J by 3 bases. The length of the CDR3 is 15 residues. The V gene's germline CDR1 is MNHNY and CDR2 SVGAGI (reference sequence). Source study methods: Nucleated cell number was recorded as an estimate derived from reference gene primer amplification. Libraries were prepared by immunoSEQ multiplex PCR; TCRdb keeps only in-frame clonotypes and omits some of them. Clonal size and the V and J genes are those of that table, whereas D and trimming came from the DNA. The sample records roughly 230,000 clones, just under 85% being singletons.

The sample was peripheral blood. This rearrangement joins TRBV6-6 to TRBJ1-1; 8 bases match TRBD1. The source is a man aged 45-65 years with acute or convalescent COVID-19. The chain's CDR3 is CASSYSAGGYTEAFF. The CDR3 bases are TGTGCCAGCAGTTACTCGGCAGGGGGCTACACTGAAGCTTTCTTT.